This T cell receptor beta chain was profiled in a study of technical replicates of blood from several donors. Profiling relied on immunoSEQ multiplex PCR, and the TCRdb table lists in-frame clones only, not all of them. The sample includes some 70,000 clones, 95% to 97% of them seen just once. The table lists this clone with a count of one. Per the germline V gene, CDR1 is GTSNPN and CDR2 is SVGIG (reference sequence). The CDR3 runs to 16 residues. J was trimmed by 0 bases and V by 4 bases; bases with no gene match: 5. The origin of this receptor is a human donor in good health. The rearrangement joins TRBV30 to TRBJ2-3; 12 nucleotides line up with TRBD2. What was sequenced was T cells isolated from PBMCs. The CDR3 region is CAWKGLAGISTDTQYF. For the CDR3, the DNA is TGTGCCTGGAAAGGACTAGCGGGGATTAGCACAGATACGCAGTATTTT.